These 18 T cell receptor beta chains came from one sample sequenced in a study of shared clonotypes between healthy human individuals. The method was immunoSEQ multiplex PCR; TCRdb's version includes in-frame clones alone and lacks a portion of them. The repertoire holds approximately 2,000,000 clones, with less than 95% as singletons. The sample comprised naive CD4+ T cells from PBMCs. As for subset: CD45RA+ positively selected. The receptors were gathered from a man younger than 35 in good health. Some clones in this sample may be carry-over from other donors' samples.

This chain uses TRBV4-1 with TRBJ2-3; maybe TRBD1 (5 bases). The V gene's germline CDR1 is MGHRA and CDR2 YSYEKL. V was pared by 1 base and J by 6 bases, with 14 bases between. The CDR3 extends over 15 amino acids. The DNA of the CDR3 is TGCGCCAGCAGCCAAGGCAGGTCGGCAGGGGATACGCAGTATTTT. This encodes CASSQGRSAGDTQYF.

Notes on this clone: Other DNA sequences of this sample code for an identical CDR3. The CDR3 region is CASSDQDTQYF. DNA for the CDR3: TGTGCCAGCAGTGATCAAGATACGCAGTATTTT. The V and J genes are TRBV2 and TRBJ2-3; the D is unclear. The CDR3 has 11 amino acids. Germline CDR1 SNHLY, CDR2 FYNNEI. Deletions cut 3 bases from V and 5 bases from J, with 3 bases between.

This clone was observed once. V and J are TRBV6-6 and TRBJ1-2, with 7 nucleotides matching TRBD1. The CDR3 extends over 14 amino acids. Unmatched junction bases numbered 9, after V lost 6 bases and J lost 5 bases. Germline CDR1 is MNHNY and CDR2 is SVGAGI (reference sequence). This CDR3 is CASRRQGGGYGYTF. In DNA form, the CDR3 reads TGTGCCAGCAGGAGACAGGGAGGGGGATATGGCTACACCTTC.

The rearrangement uses TRBV7-9 and TRBJ2-5; 10 nucleotides align to TRBD1. The V and J ends lost 7 bases and 1 base, in that order; junction bases with no gene match: 6. Germline V gene lookup returns CDR1 SEHNR and CDR2 FQNEAQ (reference sequence). This CDR3 has 15 amino acids. CDR3 protein: CASNWDRGLQETQYF. CDR3 sequence (DNA): TGTGCCAGCAACTGGGACAGGGGCCTCCAAGAGACCCAGTACTTC.

On this clone itself: Other DNA sequences within the sample encode an identical CDR3. V gene TRBV5-1 combines with J gene TRBJ2-2; no reliable D call. The germline CDR1 and CDR2 sequences are SGHRS and YFSETQ. Trimming cost V 4 bases and J 0 bases, with 10 bases left between them. This CDR3 has 15 residues. The CDR3 DNA sequence: TGCGCCAGCAGCCGAGGTACGGCGAACACCGGGGAGCTGTTTTTT. Amino acids: CASSRGTANTGELFF. Filled out from reference TRBV5-1 and TRBJ2-2, the complete variable domain reads KAGVTQTPRYLIKTRGQQVTLSCSPISGHRSVSWYQQTPGQGLQFLFEYFSETQRNKGNFPGRFSGRQFSNSRSEMNVSTLELGDSALYLCASSRGTANTGELFFGEGSRLTVL.

The V and J genes are TRBV5-5 and TRBJ2-7; TRBD1 aligns across 8 bases. The CDR3 extends over 15 amino acids. CDR1 and CDR2 (germline): SGHKS, YYEKEE (reference sequence). With 0 bases clipped from V and 1 base from J, the junction kept 3 bases outside the gene matches. The CDR3 loop is CASSLGGQASYEQYF. In DNA form, the CDR3 reads TGTGCCAGCAGCTTGGGGGGACAGGCGTCCTACGAGCAGTACTTC.

The CDR3: CASSIAAGSNYGYTF. CDR3 coding DNA: TGTGCCAGTAGTATTGCCGCAGGATCTAACTATGGCTACACCTTC. This chain links TRBV19 with TRBJ1-2; D remains unclear. The V and J ends lost 3 bases and 0 bases respectively, with 11 bases between them. The germline V gene encodes CDR1 LNHDA and CDR2 SQIVND (reference sequence). The CDR3 loop spans 15 amino acids.

The chain recombines TRBV30 with TRBJ1-2; the D gene is possibly TRBD1 (6 bases). The V end was cut by 3 bases, the J end by 4 bases, with 18 bases between. There are 15 residues in the CDR3. Per the germline V gene, CDR1 is GTSNPN and CDR2 is SVGIG (reference sequence). In DNA form, the CDR3 reads TGTGCCTGGAGACCTCGGGGGGGGGCACTCTATGGCTACACCTTC. Translation: CAWRPRGGALYGYTF.

The chain is built from TRBV9 and TRBJ2-2, with unresolved D. Germline CDR1 and CDR2: SGDLS and YYNGEE. There are 13 residues in the CDR3. V was clipped by 0 bases and J by 6 bases, with 6 bases between them. CDR3 protein: CASSVGWAGELFF. The CDR3 coding sequence is TGTGCCAGCAGCGTAGGTTGGGCCGGGGAGCTGTTTTTT.

The CDR3 is CASSPRGRQGSDGYTF. CDR3 nucleotides: TGTGCCAGCAGCCCGCGGGGGCGACAGGGAAGCGATGGCTACACCTTC. V and J are TRBV5-4 and TRBJ1-2; 7 positions agree with TRBD1. The V gene end was trimmed by 4 bases and the J gene end by 6 bases; junction bases not matched to a gene: 15. Germline CDR1 SGHNT, CDR2 YYREEE (reference sequence). There are 16 residues in the CDR3. Supplemented by reference TRBV5-4 and TRBJ1-2, the full variable domain reads ETGVTQSPTHLIKTRGQQVTLRCSSQSGHNTVSWYQQALGQGPQFIFQYYREEENGRGNFPPRFSGLQFPNYSSELNVNALELDDSALYLCASSPRGRQGSDGYTFGSGTRLTVV.

CDR3 sequence (DNA): TGTGCCAGCAGATCTGACAGGGTTGCTAATGAAAAACTGTTTTTT. Translation: CASRSDRVANEKLFF. The chain combines TRBV6-5 with TRBJ1-4; the match to TRBD1 covers 7 bases. CDR3 length: 15 amino acids. Per germline, CDR1 MNHEY and CDR2 SVGAGI. The ends lost 6 bases at V and 3 bases at J; junction bases unmatched: 7.

This clone was picked up one time. This specimen includes other DNA sequences encoding the same CDR3. The CDR3 region is CASSLRSEQFF. As DNA, the CDR3 is TGTGCCAGCAGCTTACGTTCTGAGCAGTTCTTC. The chain links TRBV7-9 to TRBJ2-1, with D uncertain. Trimming took 2 bases from V and 9 from J, leaving 5 bases between them. Per germline, CDR1 SEHNR and CDR2 FQNEAQ (reference sequence). The CDR3 covers 11 residues.

The CDR3 region is CASKNRDPYYNEQFF. The CDR3 bases are TGTGCCAGCAAGAACAGGGACCCCTACTACAATGAGCAGTTCTTC. The chain employs TRBV6-1 and TRBJ2-1, with a weak D call TRBD1 (6 bases). The V gene's germline CDR1 is MNHNS and CDR2 SASEGT. The CDR3 covers 15 residues. V was pared by 7 bases and J by 3 bases, with 16 bases between.

The V and J genes are TRBV6-6 and TRBJ2-5; D perhaps matches TRBD2 (6 bases). Germline V lookup: CDR1 MNHNY, CDR2 SVGAGI (reference sequence). V was shortened by 6 bases and J by 2 bases, with 10 bases between the two germline ends. The CDR3 sequence is 13 residues long. The CDR3 coding sequence is TGTGCCAGCAGCCGAGGGACTCAAGAGACCCAGTACTTC. Translation gives CASSRGTQETQYF.

This rearrangement joins TRBV6-6 to TRBJ2-2; D is perhaps TRBD2 (6 bases). This CDR3 contains 15 residues. The V gene's germline CDR1 is MNHNY and CDR2 SVGAGI (reference sequence). Trimming left V 2 bases short and J 0 bases short, with 7 bases between. CDR3 sequence reads: CASSYLASNTGELFF. In DNA, the CDR3 is TGTGCCAGCAGTTACCTAGCGTCGAACACCGGGGAGCTGTTTTTT.

CDR3 nucleotides: TGCGCCAGCAGCCAAGATGGTGAGCTTAACACAGATACGCAGTATTTT. Its protein product is CASSQDGELNTDTQYF. The chain is built from TRBV4-1 and TRBJ2-3; D ambiguous. V lost 0 bases and J 2 bases, leaving 12 bases between the germline ends. The germline V gene encodes CDR1 MGHRA and CDR2 YSYEKL. The CDR3 sequence is 16 residues long.

The rearrangement uses TRBV5-1 and TRBJ2-7, with D possibly called TRBD1 or TRBD2 (5 bases each). This CDR3 comprises 13 residues. Germline V gene data show CDR1 as SGHRS and CDR2 as YFSETQ. Between the trimmed V and J ends, which lost 6 bases and 2 bases, there was a span of 12 bases. The CDR3 bases are TGCGCCAGCACCCGGGACGGAGCCTACGAGCAGTACTTC. Translated: CASTRDGAYEQYF.

This sequence joins TRBV4-1 and TRBJ1-4; 7 positions agree with TRBD1. Germline V lookup: CDR1 MGHRA, CDR2 YSYEKL. V shed 1 base and J 0 bases; nucleotides not matched to a gene: 2. The CDR3 runs to 16 residues. The CDR3 reads CASSQVTGATNEKLFF. Here the CDR3 DNA reads TGCGCCAGCAGCCAAGTTACAGGGGCAACTAATGAAAAACTGTTTTTT.